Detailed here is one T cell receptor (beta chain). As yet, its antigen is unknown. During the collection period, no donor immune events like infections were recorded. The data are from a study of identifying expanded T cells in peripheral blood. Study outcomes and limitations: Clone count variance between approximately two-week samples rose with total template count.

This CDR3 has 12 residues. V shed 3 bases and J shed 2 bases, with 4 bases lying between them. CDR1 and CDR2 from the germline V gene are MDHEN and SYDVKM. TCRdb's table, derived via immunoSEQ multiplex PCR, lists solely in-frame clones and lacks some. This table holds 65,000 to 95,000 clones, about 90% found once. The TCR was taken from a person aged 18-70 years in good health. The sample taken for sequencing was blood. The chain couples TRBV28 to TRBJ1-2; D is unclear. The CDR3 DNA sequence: TGTGCCAGCAGTTTGGGCAACTATGGCTACACCTTC. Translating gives CASSLGNYGYTF.